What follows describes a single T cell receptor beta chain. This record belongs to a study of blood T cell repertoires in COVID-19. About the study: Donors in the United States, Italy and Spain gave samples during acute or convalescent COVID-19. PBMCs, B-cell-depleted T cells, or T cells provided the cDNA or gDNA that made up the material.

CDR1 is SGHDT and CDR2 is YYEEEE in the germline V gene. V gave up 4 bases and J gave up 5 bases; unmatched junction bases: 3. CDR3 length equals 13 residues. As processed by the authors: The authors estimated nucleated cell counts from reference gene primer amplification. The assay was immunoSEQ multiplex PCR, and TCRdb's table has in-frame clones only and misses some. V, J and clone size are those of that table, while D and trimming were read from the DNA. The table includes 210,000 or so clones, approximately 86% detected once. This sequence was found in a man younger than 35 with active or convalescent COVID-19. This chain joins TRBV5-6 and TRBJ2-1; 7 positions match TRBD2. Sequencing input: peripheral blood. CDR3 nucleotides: TGTGCCAGCAGCCAAGGGACTAACAATGAGCAGTTCTTC. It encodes CASSQGTNNEQFF.